This TCR beta chain was retrieved from a study of neurological immune-mediated disorders. At least ten counts were recorded for this clonotype. MiXCR was run by TCRdb on the 5' RACE reads, yielding one entry per CDR3 protein. The sample consists of 40,000 or so distinct CDR3 sequences, 13% to 15% of them appearing once. For the unsorted libraries, 2 million PBMCs stored at -80 C served as input. This receptor was obtained from a woman in her fifties or sixties with HTLV-1-associated myelopathy (HAM/TSP). Sequencing used PBMCs.

CDR3 region: CASRKDIATDTQYF. CDR3 in DNA: TGTGCCAGCAGAAAAGATATAGCCACAGATACGCAGTATTTT. The chain employs TRBV6-6 and TRBJ2-3; no reliable D call. V was pared by 6 bases and J by 2 bases, with 12 bases between. CDR1 and CDR2 (germline): MNHNY, SVGAGI (reference sequence). There are 14 residues in the CDR3.